One sample yielded the 8 T cell receptor beta chains listed below, sequenced in a study of PD-1 blockade in classical Hodgkin lymphoma. The table came from immunoSEQ multiplex PCR; TCRdb's copy has only in-frame clones and leaves some out. The sample consists of 13,000 or so clones, around 92% of them appearing once. Every single patient, without exception, relapsed after autologous stem cell transplantation, and brentuximab vedotin exposure varied. The material was peripheral blood mononuclear cells (PBMCs), obtained at baseline. Receptors originate from a human donor with classical Hodgkin lymphoma.

This chain joins TRBV7-8 and TRBJ2-7; possible D gene TRBD2, 6 bases. The CDR3 runs to 12 residues. V was shortened by 5 bases and J by 9 bases, with 14 bases between the two germline ends. Germline V gene data show CDR1 as SGHVS and CDR2 as FQNEAQ. The CDR3 DNA follows: TGTGCCAGCAGCCCCCAAAGGGGAGGGCAGTACTTC. This gives the protein CASSPQRGGQYF.

This sequence joins TRBV7-9 and TRBJ2-3; D gene uncertain. V dropped 3 bases and J dropped 2 bases, with 21 bases sitting between them. This CDR3 is built from 18 residues. The germline V gene has CDR1 SEHNR and CDR2 FQNEAQ (reference sequence). The CDR3 loop is CASSLKLQTIWPTDTQYF. The CDR3 region has the DNA TGTGCCAGCAGCTTGAAACTTCAAACCATTTGGCCCACAGATACGCAGTATTTT.

V and J are TRBV5-1 and TRBJ2-1; D call uncertain. Per germline, CDR1 SGHRS and CDR2 YFSETQ. The V end was cut by 1 base, the J end by 6 bases, with 2 bases between. This CDR3 is 11 amino acids long. This CDR3 reads CASSLSNEQFF. CDR3 DNA: TGCGCCAGCAGCTTGTCCAATGAGCAGTTCTTC.

The CDR3 DNA reads as TGTGCCAGCAGTGAAGAGACAGGGGCAGACGAGCAGTACTTC. It is translated as CASSEETGADEQYF. The chain carries TRBV6-1 and TRBJ2-7; 8 bases align to TRBD1. Trimming took 1 base from V and 5 from J; bases not matched to a gene: 4. This CDR3 is 14 amino acids long. Germline V gene data show CDR1 as MNHNS and CDR2 as SASEGT.

CDR3 in DNA: TGTGCCAGCAGTCACACTATAGCGCCTGGAAACACCATATATTTT. Amino acids: CASSHTIAPGNTIYF. The chain uses TRBV6-6 and TRBJ1-3; D is ambiguous. Trimming removed 5 bases at V and 2 bases at J, with 13 bases between. The CDR3 has 15 residues. Germline V lookup: CDR1 MNHNY, CDR2 SVGAGI (reference sequence).

This clone was seen once. The chain joins TRBV9 to TRBJ2-2, with 8 bases matching TRBD1. The germline V gene encodes CDR1 SGDLS and CDR2 YYNGEE. The CDR3 has 14 residues. Trimming took 4 bases from V and 8 from J; bases not matched to a gene: 7. Here the CDR3 DNA reads TGTGCCAGCAGCCTACAGGGGGGCGGAGGGGAGCTGTTTTTT. Protein: CASSLQGGGGELFF.

V gene TRBV11-2 combines with J gene TRBJ1-1; 8 bases are shared with TRBD1. Germline-derived CDR1 and CDR2 are SGHAT and FQNNGV. J gave up 6 bases and V 8 bases, and 5 bases lay outside the gene matches. The CDR3 has 12 amino acids. The CDR3 sequence: CASVQGASEAFF. The DNA of the CDR3 is TGTGCCAGCGTCCAGGGGGCGTCTGAAGCTTTCTTT.

CDR3: CASSTGTFTADEQFF. The DNA of the CDR3 is TGCGCCAGCAGTACGGGGACCTTCACGGCCGATGAGCAGTTCTTC. This sequence joins TRBV5-1 and TRBJ2-1; TRBD1 or TRBD2 may be the D gene (5 bases each). Germline V gives CDR1 SGHRS, CDR2 YFSETQ. This CDR3 comprises 15 residues. The ends were cut back, 5 bases at V and 8 bases at J, with 20 bases in the middle.